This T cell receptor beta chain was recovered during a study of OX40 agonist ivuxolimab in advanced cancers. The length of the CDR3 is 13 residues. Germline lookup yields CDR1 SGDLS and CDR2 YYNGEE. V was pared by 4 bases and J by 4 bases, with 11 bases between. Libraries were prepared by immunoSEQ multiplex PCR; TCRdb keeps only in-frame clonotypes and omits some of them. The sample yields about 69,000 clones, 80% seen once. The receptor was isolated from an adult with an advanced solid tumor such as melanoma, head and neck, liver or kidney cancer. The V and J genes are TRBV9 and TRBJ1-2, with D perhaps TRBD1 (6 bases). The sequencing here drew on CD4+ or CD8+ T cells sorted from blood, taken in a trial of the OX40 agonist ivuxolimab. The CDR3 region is CASSRGGSYGYTF. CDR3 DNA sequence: TGTGCCAGCAGCAGAGGGGGGAGCTATGGCTACACCTTC. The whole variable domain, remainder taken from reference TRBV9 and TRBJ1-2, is DSGVTQTPKHLITATGQRVTLRCSPRSGDLSVYWYQQSLDQGLQFLIQYYNGEERAKGNILERFSAQQFPDLHSELNLSSLELGDSALYFCASSRGGSYGYTFGSGTRLTVV.